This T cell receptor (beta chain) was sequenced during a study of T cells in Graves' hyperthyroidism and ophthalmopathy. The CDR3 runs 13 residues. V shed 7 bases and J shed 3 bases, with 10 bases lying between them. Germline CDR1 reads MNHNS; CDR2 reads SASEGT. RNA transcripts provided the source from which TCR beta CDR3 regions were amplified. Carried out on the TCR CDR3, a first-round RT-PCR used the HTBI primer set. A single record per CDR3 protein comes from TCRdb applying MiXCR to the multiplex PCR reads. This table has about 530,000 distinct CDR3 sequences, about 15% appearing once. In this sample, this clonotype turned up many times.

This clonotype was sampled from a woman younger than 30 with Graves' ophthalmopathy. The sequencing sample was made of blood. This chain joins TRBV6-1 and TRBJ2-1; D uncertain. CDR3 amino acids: CASTPVGYNEQFF. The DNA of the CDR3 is TGTGCCAGCACCCCCGTGGGCTACAATGAGCAGTTCTTC.